Here is one T cell receptor beta chain with its context. The junction does not match germline at one end; this may be a read error. The sample comes from a study of T cell changes during pregnancy in multiple sclerosis. Data came from immunoSEQ multiplex PCR; TCRdb stores just in-frame clones and leaves some out. The data contain approximately 32,000 clones, about 92% of them seen just once; the ten biggest clones take up approximately 5.9%. This CDR3 spans 15 amino acids. Germline values: CDR1 LNHDA, CDR2 SQIVND (reference sequence). Source: peripheral blood, taken in the third trimester of pregnancy. This TCR was sampled from a female donor in good health, enrolled as a control in a pregnancy study. The chain links TRBV19 to TRBJ1-2; tentatively, D is TRBD1 (6 bases). The CDR3 protein is CASSTDRPPQYAYTF. The CDR3 DNA reads TGTGCCAGTAGTACGGACAGACCCCCCCAGTATGCCTACACCTTC.